The 6 T cell receptor beta chains reported below all come from one sample, sequenced in a study of cytomegalovirus exposure and HLA in healthy donors. It was with 60 Vbeta and 13 Jbeta primers that the PCR ran. Sequencing was performed with immunoSEQ multiplex PCR; in TCRdb, only in-frame clones are kept and a portion is missing. Among some 100,000 clones listed, roughly 80% were seen once. The specimen sequenced was PBMCs. The receptor source for this set is a girl aged 2-10 years in good health and CMV-seropositive.

The chain is built from TRBV5-1 and TRBJ2-7, with 11 bases fitting TRBD2. Germline CDR1 SGHRS, CDR2 YFSETQ. The V segment lost 4 bases and the J segment 7 bases; nucleotides outside the gene matches: 16. This CDR3 spans 17 amino acids. The CDR3 here is CASSPGLASGRKEEQYF. CDR3 DNA sequence: TGCGCCAGCAGCCCGGGACTTGCTAGCGGGAGGAAGGAAGAGCAGTACTTC.

The gene calls are TRBV10-1 and TRBJ2-5, with 7 positions matching TRBD1. Germline V gives CDR1 WNHNN, CDR2 SYGVQD (reference sequence). J gave up 3 bases and V 3 bases, and 7 bases lay outside the gene matches. This CDR3 region has 15 residues. Written as DNA, the CDR3 is TGCGCCAGCAGTGATCAACAGGGGATTAAAGAGACCCAGTACTTC. Amino acids: CASSDQQGIKETQYF.

This clone was picked up a small number of times. CDR3: CASSLAPTVSYEQYF. Here the CDR3 DNA reads TGTGCCAGCAGCTTAGCACCGACTGTATCCTACGAGCAGTACTTC. The chain has TRBV7-6 and TRBJ2-7; no clear D. Between the trimmed V and J ends, which lost 0 bases and 1 base, there was a span of 10 bases. CDR1 is SGHVS, CDR2 FNYEAQ, per germline. This CDR3 contains 15 residues.

This clone was seen a handful of times. The chain uses TRBV6-5 and TRBJ1-1, with 8 bases matching TRBD1. With 5 bases clipped from V and 7 bases from J, the junction kept 9 bases outside the gene matches. From germline, CDR1 is MNHEY and CDR2 SVGAGI. This CDR3 spans 14 amino acids. The CDR3, as DNA: TGTGCCAGCAGTCACCCGGACAGGGCTAGTGAAGCTTTCTTT. Encoded protein: CASSHPDRASEAFF.

This clone was counted a few times. The V gene is TRBV5-8, the J gene TRBJ2-3, with D perhaps matching TRBD2 (5 bases). With 2 bases removed from V and 3 bases from J, the gap between germline ends came to 10 bases. CDR1 is SGHTS, CDR2 YDEGEE, per germline. This CDR3 is built from 14 residues. This CDR3 reads CASSLGGSTDTQYF. The CDR3 DNA sequence: TGTGCCAGCAGCTTAGGTGGGAGTACAGATACGCAGTATTTT.

The genes are TRBV6-4 and TRBJ2-6; D might be TRBD2 (6 bases). Trimming took 2 bases from V and 4 from J, leaving 12 bases between them. The CDR3 covers 16 residues. The germline V gene has CDR1 MRHNA and CDR2 SNTAGT. CDR3 protein: CASSDAGGSGANVLTF. The CDR3, as DNA: TGTGCCAGCAGTGACGCTGGGGGGTCGGGGGCCAACGTCCTGACTTTC.